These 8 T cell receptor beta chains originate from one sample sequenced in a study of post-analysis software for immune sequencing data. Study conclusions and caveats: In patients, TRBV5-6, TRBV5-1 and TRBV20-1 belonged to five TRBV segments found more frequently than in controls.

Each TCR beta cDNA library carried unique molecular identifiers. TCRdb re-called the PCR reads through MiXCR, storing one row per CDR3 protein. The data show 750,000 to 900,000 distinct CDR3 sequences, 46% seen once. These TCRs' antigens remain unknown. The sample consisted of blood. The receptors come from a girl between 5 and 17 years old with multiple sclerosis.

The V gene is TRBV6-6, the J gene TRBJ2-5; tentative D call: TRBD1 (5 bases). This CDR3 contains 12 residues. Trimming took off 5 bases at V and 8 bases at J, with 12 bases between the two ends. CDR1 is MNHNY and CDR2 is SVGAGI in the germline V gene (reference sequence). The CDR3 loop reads CASSADQGTQYF. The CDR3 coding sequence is TGTGCCAGCAGTGCGGATCAGGGAACCCAGTACTTC.

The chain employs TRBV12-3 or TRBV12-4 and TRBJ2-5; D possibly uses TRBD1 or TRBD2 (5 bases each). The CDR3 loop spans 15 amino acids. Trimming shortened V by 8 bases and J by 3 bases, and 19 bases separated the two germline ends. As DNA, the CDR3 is TGTGCCAGCCGAGCTACGGGGAGAGGGGAAGAGACCCAGTACTTC. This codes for CASRATGRGEETQYF.

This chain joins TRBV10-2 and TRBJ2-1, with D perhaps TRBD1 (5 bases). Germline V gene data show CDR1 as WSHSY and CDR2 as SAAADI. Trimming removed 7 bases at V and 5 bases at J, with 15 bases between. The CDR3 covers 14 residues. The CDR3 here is CASNLQGGDNEQFF. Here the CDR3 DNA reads TGCGCCAGCAACCTTCAGGGTGGAGACAATGAGCAGTTCTTC.

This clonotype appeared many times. CDR3 in DNA: TGCAGCGCCTCAGGGGTAGGGGCCAACGTCCTGACTTTC. Protein: CSASGVGANVLTF. The rearrangement joins TRBV29-1 to TRBJ2-6, with D perhaps matching TRBD1 (6 bases). Trimming stripped 7 bases from V and 4 bases from J, with 11 bases between. CDR3 size: 13 residues. Germline CDR1 is SQVTM and CDR2 is ANQGSEA.

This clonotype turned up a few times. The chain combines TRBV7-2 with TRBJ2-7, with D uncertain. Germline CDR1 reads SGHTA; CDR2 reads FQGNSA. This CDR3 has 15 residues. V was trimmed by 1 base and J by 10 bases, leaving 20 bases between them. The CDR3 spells CASSLVPASVLSQYF. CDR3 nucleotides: TGTGCCAGCAGCTTAGTGCCCGCCTCTGTATTGTCCCAGTACTTC.

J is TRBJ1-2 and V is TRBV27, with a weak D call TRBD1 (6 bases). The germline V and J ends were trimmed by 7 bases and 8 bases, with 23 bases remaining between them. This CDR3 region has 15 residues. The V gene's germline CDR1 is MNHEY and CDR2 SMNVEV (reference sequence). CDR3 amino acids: CASTTYRDDNWGYTF. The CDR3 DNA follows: TGTGCCAGCACCACCTACAGGGATGACAACTGGGGCTACACCTTC.

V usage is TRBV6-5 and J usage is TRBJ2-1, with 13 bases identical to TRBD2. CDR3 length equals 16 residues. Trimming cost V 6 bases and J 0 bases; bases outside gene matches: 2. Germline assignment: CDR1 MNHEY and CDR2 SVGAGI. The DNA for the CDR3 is TGTGCCAGCAGGCGACTAGCGGGGGGCTCCTACAATGAGCAGTTCTTC. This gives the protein CASRRLAGGSYNEQFF.

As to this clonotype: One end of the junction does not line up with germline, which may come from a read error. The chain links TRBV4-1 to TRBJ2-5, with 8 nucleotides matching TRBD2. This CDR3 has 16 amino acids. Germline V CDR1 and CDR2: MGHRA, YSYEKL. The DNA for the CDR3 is TGCGCCGGCAGCCAAGATGGGGGGCTAGCGGGAGAGACCCAGTACTTC. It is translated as CAGSQDGGLAGETQYF.